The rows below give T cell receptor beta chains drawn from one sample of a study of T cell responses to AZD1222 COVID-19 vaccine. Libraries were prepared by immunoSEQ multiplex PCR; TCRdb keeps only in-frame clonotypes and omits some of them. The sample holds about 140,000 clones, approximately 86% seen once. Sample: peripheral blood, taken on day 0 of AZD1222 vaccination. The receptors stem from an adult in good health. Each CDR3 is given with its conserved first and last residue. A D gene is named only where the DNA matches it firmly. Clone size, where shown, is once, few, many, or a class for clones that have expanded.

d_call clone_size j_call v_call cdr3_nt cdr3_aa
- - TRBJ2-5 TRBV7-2 TGTGCCAGCAGCTTAGCAGGGCGCTTGGATGGAGAGACCCAGTACTTC CASSLAGRLDGETQYF
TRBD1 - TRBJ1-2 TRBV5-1 TGCGCCAGCAGCCCCTCTGGACAGGGGGACTACACCTTC CASSPSGQGDYTF
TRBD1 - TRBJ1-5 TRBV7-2 TGTGCCAGCAGCTTGGGGGACAGGAACAATCAGCCCCAGCATTTT CASSLGDRNNQPQHF
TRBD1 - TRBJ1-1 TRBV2 TGTGCCAGCAGTGTTACAGGGGTATCCACTGAAGCTTTCTTT CASSVTGVSTEAFF
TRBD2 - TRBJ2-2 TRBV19 TGTGCCAGTCGTGGACTAGCGGAGGTCTCACGTGGCGGGGAGCTGTTTTTT CASRGLAEVSRGGELFF
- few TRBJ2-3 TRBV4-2 TGTGCCAGCAGCCAAGGGGGGGGCCTACAGTCTTCCTCCACAGATACGCAGTATTTT CASSQGGGLQSSSTDTQYF
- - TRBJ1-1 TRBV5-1 TGCGCCAGCAGCTTGAACAGCGCGAACACTGAAGCTTTCTTT CASSLNSANTEAFF
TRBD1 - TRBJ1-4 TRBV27 TGTGCCAGCAGTAGCGGGGGGACAGGGTGGGAAAAACTGTTTTTT CASSSGGTGWEKLFF
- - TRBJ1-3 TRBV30 TGTGCCTGGAGTGTGAGCTCTGGAAACACCATATATTTT CAWSVSSGNTIYF
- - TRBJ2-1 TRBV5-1 TGCGCCAGCAGCTTAGGTGACCTTTCCTACAATGAGCAGTTCTTC CASSLGDLSYNEQFF
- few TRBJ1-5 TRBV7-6 TGTGCCAGCAGCCCACAGGGATATCAGCCCCAGCATTTT CASSPQGYQPQHF
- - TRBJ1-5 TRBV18 TGTGCCAGCTCACCGACGGGAAATAGCAATCAGCCCCAGCATTTT CASSPTGNSNQPQHF
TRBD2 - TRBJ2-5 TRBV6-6 TGTGCCAGCAGTCCGGGACTAGTACCCCGATTCCAAGAGACCCAGTACTTC CASSPGLVPRFQETQYF
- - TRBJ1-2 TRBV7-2 TGTGCCAGCAGCCCAAGGACAAGTGGCTACACCTTC CASSPRTSGYTF
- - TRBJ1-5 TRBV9 TGTGCCAGCAGCGTATGGGACACGGCAAATCAGCCCCAGCATTTT CASSVWDTANQPQHF
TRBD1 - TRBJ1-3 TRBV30 TGTGCCTGGAGGCTACCGAACAGGGGAAGAAACACCATATATTTT CAWRLPNRGRNTIYF
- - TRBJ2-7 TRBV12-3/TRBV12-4 TGTGCCAGCAGGTCGGGACTTCGCTACGAGCAGTACTTC CASRSGLRYEQYF
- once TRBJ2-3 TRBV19 TGTGCCAGTACCAAGGGCGAGCGGAGAGATACGCAGTATTTT CASTKGERRDTQYF
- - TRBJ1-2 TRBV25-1 TGTGCCAGCAGTGGACAGGCCGGTGACGGCTACACCTTC CASSGQAGDGYTF
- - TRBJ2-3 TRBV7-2 TGTGCCAGCAGCTTAGTTCGGTTGGATACGCAGTATTTT CASSLVRLDTQYF
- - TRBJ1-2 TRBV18 TGTGCCAGCTCACCACCGACAGACCCTCGGGGCTATGGCTACACCTTC CASSPPTDPRGYGYTF
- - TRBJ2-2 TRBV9 TGTGCCAGCAGCCCACGACTTATAGCGGTGGACACCGGGGAGCTGTTTTTT CASSPRLIAVDTGELFF
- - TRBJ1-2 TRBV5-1 TGCGCCAGCAGCTTGACAGCTACTAACTATGGCTACACCTTC CASSLTATNYGYTF
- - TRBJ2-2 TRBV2 TGTGCCAGCAGTGAGGGTTCGGGCGACCCGGAGCTGTTTTTT CASSEGSGDPELFF
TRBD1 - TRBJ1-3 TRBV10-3 TGTGCCATCAGTGAGTCGGGACAGGGGGCTGGAAACACCATATATTTT CAISESGQGAGNTIYF
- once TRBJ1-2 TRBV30 TGTGCCTTACAGGCCGTACTCTATGGCTACACCTTC CALQAVLYGYTF
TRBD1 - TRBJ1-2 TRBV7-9 TGTGCCAGCAGCTCCAACCGCGGACAGGGGGCGCGAGGCTACACCTTC CASSSNRGQGARGYTF
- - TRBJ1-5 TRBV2 TGTGCCAGCGGGAGGGGTCCCACGCATTTT CASGRGPTHF
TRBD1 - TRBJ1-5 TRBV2 TGTGCCAGCAGTGAAGCCGGGCGACAGGGGACGCAGCCCCAGCATTTT CASSEAGRQGTQPQHF
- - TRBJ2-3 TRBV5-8 TGTGCCAGCAGCTTGGGCTCGTGGGAGGAGACGCAGTATTTT CASSLGSWEETQYF
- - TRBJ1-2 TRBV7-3 TGTGCCAGCAGCCCCATCAGATGGAGGAGATTCTATGGCTACACCTTC CASSPIRWRRFYGYTF
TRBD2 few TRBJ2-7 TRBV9 TGTGCCAGCAGCCCCCTGGGACTAGCGGGAGAAGGCGAGCAGTACTTC CASSPLGLAGEGEQYF
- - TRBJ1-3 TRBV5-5 TGTGCCAGCAGCTCCTCGGCCCTGGTCACTTTT CASSSSALVTF
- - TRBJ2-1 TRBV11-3 TGTGCCAGCAGCTTAGGGAGCGGAACCTACAATGAGCAGTTCTTC CASSLGSGTYNEQFF
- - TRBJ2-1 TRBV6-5 TGTGCCAGCTTCGCTCCTAGAGGGAATGAGCAGTTCTTC CASFAPRGNEQFF
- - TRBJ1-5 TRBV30 TGTGCCTGGAGTACAAGTCTGGATCAGCCCCAGCATTTT CAWSTSLDQPQHF
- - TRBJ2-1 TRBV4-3 TGCGCCAGCAGCCAAGGACGGACTAAATACAATGAGCAGTTCTTC CASSQGRTKYNEQFF
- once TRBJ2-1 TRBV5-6 TGTGCCAGCAGCTTGGGCGGACTTGGCCCAACCAATGAGCAGTTCTTC CASSLGGLGPTNEQFF
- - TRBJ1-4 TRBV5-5 TGTGCCAGCAGTATATTCAACAGGGATGAAAAACTGTTTTTT CASSIFNRDEKLFF
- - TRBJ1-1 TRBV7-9 TGTGCCAGCAGTACGGGACAAGGAGGGGGCACTGAAGCTTTCTTT CASSTGQGGGTEAFF
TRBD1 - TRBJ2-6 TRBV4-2 TGTGCCAGCAGCCAAGATTTTGGCGGGACAGGAGCCTCTGGGGCCAACGTCCTGACTTTC CASSQDFGGTGASGANVLTF
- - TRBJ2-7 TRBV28 TGTGCCAGCAGTTTATTCCCCCAGACCGGGAGAAAGGACGAGCAGTACTTC CASSLFPQTGRKDEQYF
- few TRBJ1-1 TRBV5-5 TGTGCCAGCAGCTTGGAGAATGGGGGCACTGAAGCTTTCTTT CASSLENGGTEAFF